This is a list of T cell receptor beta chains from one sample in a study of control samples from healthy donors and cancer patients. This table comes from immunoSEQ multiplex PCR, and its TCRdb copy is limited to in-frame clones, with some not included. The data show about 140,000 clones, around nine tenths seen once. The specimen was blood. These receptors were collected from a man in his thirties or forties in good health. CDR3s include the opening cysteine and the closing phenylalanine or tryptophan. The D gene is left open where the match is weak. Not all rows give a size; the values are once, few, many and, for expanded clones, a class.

CASSMAGNTGELFF	TGTGCCAGTAGTATGGCGGGGAACACCGGGGAGCTGTTTTTT	NA	TRBV19	TRBJ2-2	NA
CASSFNRGRYNEQFF	TGTGCCAGCAGCTTTAACAGGGGCCGCTACAATGAGCAGTTCTTC	NA	TRBV11-2	TRBJ2-1	TRBD1
CASSRGRNQETQYF	TGCGCCAGCAGCCGGGGCCGGAACCAAGAGACCCAGTACTTC	once	TRBV4-3	TRBJ2-5	NA
CSASGTLNTEAFF	TGCAGTGCTAGTGGCACTCTGAACACTGAAGCTTTCTTT	NA	TRBV20-1	TRBJ1-1	NA
CASSGTGGAKGTEAFF	TGTGCCAGCAGTGGGACAGGGGGCGCGAAAGGCACTGAAGCTTTCTTT	NA	TRBV7-9	TRBJ1-1	TRBD1
CASSLLFGTGPTGELFF	TGTGCCAGCAGCTTATTATTCGGGACAGGACCCACCGGGGAGCTGTTTTTT	NA	TRBV7-9	TRBJ2-2	TRBD1
CASSSLGLAASTDTQYF	TGCGCCAGCAGCTCCTTGGGACTAGCGGCGAGCACAGATACGCAGTATTTT	NA	TRBV5-1	TRBJ2-3	TRBD2
CASSPRVRGETQYF	TGTGCCAGTAGTCCACGAGTCAGGGGAGAGACCCAGTACTTC	NA	TRBV19	TRBJ2-5	NA
CASSLSAAKNIQYF	TGTGCCAGTAGTTTGAGTGCGGCCAAAAACATTCAGTACTTC	NA	TRBV19	TRBJ2-4	NA
CASSYSGTSHSEAFF	TGTGCCAGCAGTTACTCCGGGACATCCCATTCTGAAGCTTTCTTT	once	TRBV6-2/TRBV6-3	TRBJ1-1	NA
CAISGTMNTEAFF	TGTGCCATCAGTGGAACGATGAACACTGAAGCTTTCTTT	NA	TRBV10-3	TRBJ1-1	NA
CASSQVSGDSSYEQYF	TGTGCCAGCAGCCAAGTGTCCGGGGATAGCTCCTACGAGCAGTACTTC	NA	TRBV4-2	TRBJ2-7	NA
CASSPSLAITDTQYF	TGTGCCAGCAGTCCCTCCCTAGCTATCACAGATACGCAGTATTTT	NA	TRBV28	TRBJ2-3	NA
CASSFLHAGNGYTF	TGCGCCAGCAGCTTCCTTCACGCAGGGAATGGCTACACCTTC	NA	TRBV5-1	TRBJ1-2	NA
CASSRQTYEQYF	TGTGCCAGCAGTAGACAGACCTACGAGCAGTACTTC	medium-sized	TRBV28	TRBJ2-7	NA
CASSLVAANYGYTF	TGTGCCAGCAGCTTAGTTGCAGCTAACTATGGCTACACCTTC	NA	TRBV11-2	TRBJ1-2	NA
CASSGDGGRLVNEQFF	TGTGCCAGCAGTGGTGATGGCGGGAGGCTCGTTAATGAGCAGTTCTTC	NA	TRBV2	TRBJ2-1	TRBD2
CASSQIGVGREQFF	TGCGCCAGCAGCCAAATAGGAGTGGGTCGTGAGCAGTTCTTC	NA	TRBV4-1	TRBJ2-1	NA
CASSLDGDYNEQFF	TGTGCCAGCAGCTTAGATGGGGACTACAATGAGCAGTTCTTC	NA	TRBV7-9	TRBJ2-1	NA
CATSRVGRDSGANVLTF	TGTGCCACCAGCAGAGTAGGACGGGACTCTGGGGCCAACGTCCTGACTTTC	NA	TRBV15	TRBJ2-6	NA
CASSHLGRVNEKLFF	TGTGCCAGCAGTCACCTCGGGAGAGTAAATGAAAAACTGTTTTTT	NA	TRBV13	TRBJ1-4	NA
CASSSGTSGDSEQFF	TGCGCCAGCAGCTCCGGGACTAGCGGAGATAGCGAGCAGTTCTTC	NA	TRBV5-1	TRBJ2-1	TRBD2
CASSPGTGGGTDTQYF	TGTGCCAGCAGCCCCGGGACAGGGGGCGGCACAGATACGCAGTATTTT	NA	TRBV11-1	TRBJ2-3	TRBD1
CSANEGESSYNEQFF	TGCAGTGCTAATGAGGGCGAGAGCTCCTACAATGAGCAGTTCTTC	NA	TRBV20-1	TRBJ2-1	NA
CASSSGTLYEQYF	TGTGCCAGCAGTTCCGGGACTCTGTACGAGCAGTACTTC	NA	TRBV27	TRBJ2-7	NA
CASSFRTLNSPLHF	TGTGCCAGCAGTTTCCGGACTCTCAATTCACCCCTCCACTTT	NA	TRBV28	TRBJ1-6	NA
CASSHNFGEQYF	TGTGCCAGCAGCCACAATTTTGGCGAGCAGTACTTC	few	TRBV7-2	TRBJ2-7	NA
CASSFSTQLNTEAFF	TGTGCCAGCAGCTTCTCTACACAGCTGAACACTGAAGCTTTCTTT	once	TRBV5-8	TRBJ1-1	NA
CASPRDRGSGANVLTF	TGTGCCAGCCCCCGGGACAGGGGTTCTGGGGCCAACGTCCTGACTTTC	NA	TRBV13	TRBJ2-6	TRBD1
CASRLAGARQFF	TGTGCCAGCAGACTAGCGGGAGCACGACAGTTCTTC	NA	TRBV12-3/TRBV12-4	TRBJ2-1	TRBD2
CASSENRQRRTLHF	TGTGCCAGCAGTGAAAATCGGCAGCGCCGGACCCTCCACTTT	NA	TRBV25-1	TRBJ1-6	NA
CASSIARGAYEQYF	TGTGCCAGTAGTATAGCCAGGGGGGCCTACGAGCAGTACTTC	NA	TRBV19	TRBJ2-7	NA
CASSMRGAEAFF	TGTGCCAGTAGTATGAGGGGGGCTGAAGCTTTCTTT	NA	TRBV19	TRBJ1-1	NA
CASSLLTRGDTEAFF	TGTGCCAGCAGCTTATTGACCAGGGGAGACACTGAAGCTTTCTTT	NA	TRBV7-9	TRBJ1-1	NA
CASSPQPSGASSYNEQFF	TGTGCCAGCAGCCCTCAACCTTCGGGGGCAAGCTCCTACAATGAGCAGTTCTTC	once	TRBV7-9	TRBJ2-1	NA
CASSLSGGTYNEQFF	TGTGCCAGCAGTTTATCTGGCGGAACCTACAATGAGCAGTTCTTC	NA	TRBV27	TRBJ2-1	NA
CASSVSDSINSPLHF	TGTGCCAGCAGCGTTTCGGACAGTATTAATTCACCCCTCCACTTT	NA	TRBV9	TRBJ1-6	NA
CASSLATGAPQHF	TGCGCCAGCAGCTTGGCCACGGGAGCGCCCCAGCATTTT	NA	TRBV5-1	TRBJ1-5	NA
CASSYPDDEQFF	TGTGCCAGCAGTTACCCCGATGATGAGCAGTTCTTC	NA	TRBV6-6	TRBJ2-1	NA
CASSPRDTLNTEAFF	TGTGCCAGCTCACCACGAGACACCCTGAACACTGAAGCTTTCTTT	NA	TRBV18	TRBJ1-1	NA
CASSPPTVNYGYTF	TGTGCCAGCTCACCGCCGACAGTTAACTATGGCTACACCTTC	NA	TRBV18	TRBJ1-2	NA
CASSSARANSYEQYF	TGTGCCAGCAGTTCTGCCCGGGCCAACTCCTACGAGCAGTACTTC	NA	TRBV2	TRBJ2-7	NA
CASSLTQAYNEQFF	TGTGCCAGCAGCCTTACTCAAGCCTACAATGAGCAGTTCTTC	medium-sized	TRBV6-2/TRBV6-3	TRBJ2-1	NA
CASSLEVQSVSYNEQFF	TGCGCCAGCAGCTTGGAGGTGCAGAGTGTTTCCTACAATGAGCAGTTCTTC	NA	TRBV5-1	TRBJ2-1	NA
CASSGAGLQPQHF	TGTGCCAGCAGTGGCGCCGGGCTTCAGCCCCAGCATTTT	once	TRBV2	TRBJ1-5	NA
CASSYGTGLTEAFF	TGTGCCAGTAGTTATGGGACAGGGCTCACTGAAGCTTTCTTT	NA	TRBV19	TRBJ1-1	TRBD1
CASSQGDFQETQYF	TGCGCCAGCAGCCAAGGGGACTTCCAAGAGACCCAGTACTTC	NA	TRBV4-1	TRBJ2-5	NA
CASSSGTLNTEAFF	TGTGCCAGCAGCTCCGGGACATTAAACACTGAAGCTTTCTTT	NA	TRBV5-6	TRBJ1-1	NA
CSERTGNGYTF	TGCAGCGAGCGCACAGGGAATGGCTACACCTTC	NA	TRBV29-1	TRBJ1-2	NA
CASSYRQGQETQYF	TGTGCCAGCAGTTACCGGCAGGGTCAAGAGACCCAGTACTTC	NA	TRBV6-6	TRBJ2-5	NA
CASSQSQGGNIQYF	TGCGCCAGCAGCCAAAGTCAGGGGGGGAACATTCAGTACTTC	NA	TRBV4-3	TRBJ2-4	NA
CASSPTSGVYNEQFF	TGTGCCAGTAGCCCGACTAGCGGTGTCTACAATGAGCAGTTCTTC	NA	TRBV19	TRBJ2-1	TRBD2
CASSSGTGPTGSGANVLTF	TGTGCCAGCAGCTCGGGGACAGGCCCTACAGGATCTGGGGCCAACGTCCTGACTTTC	NA	TRBV7-3	TRBJ2-6	TRBD1
CASRAGTEETQYF	TGTGCCAGCAGGGCCGGGACGGAAGAGACCCAGTACTTC	NA	TRBV6-5	TRBJ2-5	NA
CASSIGDSSYGYTF	TGTGCCAGTAGTATTGGGGACAGTTCCTATGGCTACACCTTC	NA	TRBV19	TRBJ1-2	TRBD1
CASSPIRGQGSLAQYF	TGTGCCAGCAGCCCAATCCGGGGACAGGGGTCCTTGGCGCAGTATTTT	NA	TRBV5-6	TRBJ2-3	TRBD1
CAIVTASGNTIYF	TGTGCCATCGTTACGGCCTCTGGAAACACCATATATTTT	NA	TRBV10-3	TRBJ1-3	NA
CSVDGTYGYTF	TGCAGCGTTGATGGGACTTATGGCTACACCTTC	NA	TRBV29-1	TRBJ1-2	NA
CASKSKEVGQGLRGKETQYF	TGTGCCAGCAAAAGCAAAGAGGTCGGACAGGGGCTGCGGGGAAAAGAGACCCAGTACTTC	NA	TRBV21-1	TRBJ2-5	NA
CAWSVQGAYEQYF	TGTGCCTGGAGTGTGCAGGGGGCCTACGAGCAGTACTTC	NA	TRBV30	TRBJ2-7	TRBD1